A selection of T cell receptor beta chains follows, all from one sample in a study of OX40 agonist ivuxolimab in advanced cancers. Repertoires were generated with immunoSEQ multiplex PCR, while TCRdb's copy carries only in-frame clones and drops some. Among roughly 50,000 clones, almost 85% were seen once, and the ten largest hold around 1.3%. This material consisted of CD4+ or CD8+ T cells sorted from blood, taken in a trial of the OX40 agonist ivuxolimab. These receptors were obtained from an adult with an advanced solid tumor such as melanoma, head and neck, liver or kidney cancer. CDR3s include the opening cysteine and the closing phenylalanine or tryptophan. D genes are given only for firm matches. Rows may omit the clone size; those that give it use once, few, many or a size class.

CDR3 DNA	CDR3 protein	clone size	J gene	CDR3 length	D gene	V gene
TGTGCCAGCAGCTTAAGTGGGGGAAGCACAGATACGCAGTATTTT	CASSLSGGSTDTQYF	.	TRBJ2-3	15	.	TRBV7-2
TGCGCCAGCAGTGAAAATAAAAACGGCTACACCTTC	CASSENKNGYTF	.	TRBJ1-2	12	.	TRBV10-2
TGTGCCAGCAGTCATAATGAACAGGGTACGGCTTTCTTT	CASSHNEQGTAFF	.	TRBJ1-1	13	.	TRBV6-6
TGTGCCAGCAGTCTCCTTTTAGGGGCAGGTCAGCCCCAGCATTTT	CASSLLLGAGQPQHF	.	TRBJ1-5	15	.	TRBV28
TGTGCCAGCAGTCGTTCGGTAGGGGAATACACTGAAGCTTTCTTT	CASSRSVGEYTEAFF	.	TRBJ1-1	15	.	TRBV6-5
TGTGCCAGCAGCCCTCCGACTAGCGGGAGGTATGAGACCCAGTACTTC	CASSPPTSGRYETQYF	.	TRBJ2-5	16	TRBD2	TRBV7-9
TGTGCCTGGAGAACCGGGGCAGCCACTGAAGCTTTCTTT	CAWRTGAATEAFF	.	TRBJ1-1	13	.	TRBV30
TGTGCCAGTAGTGTAGACAGGAGACACACTGAAGCTTTCTTT	CASSVDRRHTEAFF	.	TRBJ1-1	14	.	TRBV19
TGTGCCAGCAGCTTAGGACAGGGGGCGGAAAAACTGTTTTTT	CASSLGQGAEKLFF	.	TRBJ1-4	14	TRBD1	TRBV11-2
TGCGCCAGCAGGTCTAGCGGGACGGGCACCGGGGAGCTGTTTTTT	CASRSSGTGTGELFF	.	TRBJ2-2	15	TRBD2	TRBV5-1
TGTGCCAGCAGCCGGGTTATCGGAGAGGCTCCCTACGAGCAGTACTTC	CASSRVIGEAPYEQYF	.	TRBJ2-7	16	.	TRBV11-2
TGTGCCAGTAGTATCCTCTTTGGGGAGCTGTTTTTT	CASSILFGELFF	.	TRBJ2-2	12	.	TRBV19
TGTGCCAGCATGCTGCTTCTCTCTGGAAACACCATATATTTT	CASMLLLSGNTIYF	few	TRBJ1-3	14	.	TRBV6-1
TGTGCCAGCAGTGTGACGAACGAGCAGTACTTC	CASSVTNEQYF	few	TRBJ2-7	11	.	TRBV6-1
TGTGCCAGCAGCTTGCAGGGGGCCTATGGCTACACCTTC	CASSLQGAYGYTF	.	TRBJ1-2	13	TRBD1	TRBV5-6
TGTGCCAGCAGCTTTGCGCGGTTGAAGCCCACAGATACGCAGTATTTT	CASSFARLKPTDTQYF	.	TRBJ2-3	16	.	TRBV13
TGCGCCAGCAGCTTGGTTGCGGGGGCGGCGGATGGCTACATCTTC	CASSLVAGAADGYIF	.	TRBJ1-2	15	.	TRBV5-1
TGTGCCAGCAGCCCTCGGGACATCTCCAATACAGAGACCCAGTACTTC	CASSPRDISNTETQYF	.	TRBJ2-5	16	.	TRBV7-9
TGTGCCAGCTCCCCGAGGGGACAGGATTCCTACAATGAGCAGTTCTTC	CASSPRGQDSYNEQFF	.	TRBJ2-1	16	TRBD1	TRBV18
TGTGCCAGCAGGCTCCTAGCGGGAGGAGGGAATGAGCAGTTCTTC	CASRLLAGGGNEQFF	.	TRBJ2-1	15	TRBD2	TRBV6-1
TGTGCCAGCAGTACGGACAGAGAAAAACTGTTTTTT	CASSTDREKLFF	few	TRBJ1-4	12	.	TRBV28